Listed here are 11 T cell receptor beta chains from one sample, sequenced in a study of memory CD4+ T cells and cytomegalovirus serostatus. Assay used: immunoSEQ multiplex PCR; TCRdb lists only in-frame clones, some missing. Of about 43,000 clones in the sample, under 80% were seen once. The sort gate was single viable CD3+CD4+CD8-CD45RO+ cells for memory CD4+ T cells. The sequencing sample was made of memory CD4+ T cells from blood. These receptors were collected from an adult in good health and CMV-seronegative.

The chain employs TRBV19 and TRBJ2-5; tentatively, D is TRBD2 (5 bases). The CDR3 has 12 residues. CDR1 is LNHDA, CDR2 SQIVND, per germline (reference sequence). The CDR3 loop is CATGSGQETQYF. CDR3 sequence (DNA): TGTGCTACGGGGTCGGGGCAAGAGACCCAGTACTTC. Filled out from reference TRBV19 and TRBJ2-5, the complete variable domain reads DGGITQSPKYLFRKEGQNVTLSCEQNLNHDAMYWYRQDPGQGLRLIYYSQIVNDFQKGDIAEGYSVSREKKESFPLTVTSAQKNPTAFYLCATGSGQETQYFGPGTRLLVL.

The rearrangement joins TRBV9 to TRBJ1-1; TRBD1 is a possible D gene (6 bases). This CDR3 is 15 amino acids long. Per germline, CDR1 SGDLS and CDR2 YYNGEE. Trimming stripped 0 bases from V and 3 bases from J, with 12 bases between. The CDR3 DNA reads as TGTGCCAGCAGCGTAGGTTGGGGGCAGGACACTGAAGCTTTCTTT. Amino acids: CASSVGWGQDTEAFF.

The chain combines TRBV5-4 with TRBJ2-2; TRBD1 is a possible D gene (6 bases). The ends were cut back, 4 bases at V and 0 bases at J, with 10 bases in the middle. In germline, CDR1 is SGHNT, CDR2 YYREEE (reference sequence). CDR3 length: 15 amino acids. The CDR3, as DNA: TGTGCCAGCAGCGTGGGACACGCGAACACCGGGGAGCTGTTTTTT. Translation gives CASSVGHANTGELFF.

This rearrangement joins TRBV2 to TRBJ2-1, with a possible D match to TRBD2 (7 bases). The germline gives CDR1 SNHLY, CDR2 FYNNEI. The CDR3 is made up of 15 amino acids. V gave up 1 base and J gave up 7 bases, with 14 bases separating them. The CDR3 loop reads CASSEVRGATNEQFF. Written as DNA, the CDR3 is TGTGCCAGCAGTGAAGTCCGGGGGGCGACAAATGAGCAGTTCTTC.

The rearrangement links TRBV25-1 to TRBJ2-7; D is uncertain. The CDR3 contains 11 residues. Germline lookup yields CDR1 MGHDK and CDR2 SYGVNS. The V gene lost 9 bases and the J gene lost 8 bases, with 14 bases spanning the gap. CDR3 DNA sequence: TGTGCCAGTCGGTCAAAGGTTAAGCAGTACTTC. It translates to CASRSKVKQYF.

The rearrangement uses TRBV9 and TRBJ2-1; D is unclear. The CDR3 is 14 amino acids. V was pared by 3 bases and J by 0 bases, with 7 bases between. CDR1 and CDR2 from the germline V gene are SGDLS and YYNGEE. The CDR3 is CASSAKNSYNEQFF. CDR3 sequence (DNA): TGTGCCAGCAGCGCAAAAAACTCCTACAATGAGCAGTTCTTC.

This clone was recorded once. The chain couples TRBV6-4 to TRBJ1-2, with D perhaps TRBD1 (6 bases). Germline values: CDR1 MRHNA, CDR2 SNTAGT. There are 14 residues in the CDR3. Trimming pared 3 bases from V and 7 bases from J, leaving 15 bases between. The DNA of the CDR3 is TGTGCCAGCAGTGAGTCGACAGGAGCCGTTGGCTACACCTTC. Protein: CASSESTGAVGYTF.

This chain links TRBV5-6 with TRBJ2-7; tentative D call: TRBD1 (6 bases). The germline V and J ends were trimmed by 2 bases and 1 base, with 13 bases remaining between them. Germline V gene data show CDR1 as SGHDT and CDR2 as YYEEEE. The CDR3 has 15 residues. The CDR3 loop reads CASSFRGLGSYEQYF. The CDR3 bases are TGTGCCAGCAGCTTCAGGGGCTTGGGATCCTACGAGCAGTACTTC.

This chain connects TRBV2 to TRBJ1-5; D perhaps matches TRBD1 (6 bases). The CDR3 is 15 residues long. V lost 5 bases and J lost 2, with 13 bases in between. Germline CDR1 SNHLY, CDR2 FYNNEI. CDR3 sequence reads: CASSHRVTGNQPQHF. In DNA, the CDR3 is TGTGCCAGCAGTCACAGGGTTACAGGCAATCAGCCCCAGCATTTT.

The rearrangement uses TRBV20-1 and TRBJ2-7; the D gene is possibly TRBD2 (6 bases). The CDR3 totals 11 residues. V lost 1 base and J 6 bases, leaving 7 bases between the germline ends. Germline V gives CDR1 DFQATT, CDR2 SNEGSKA (reference sequence). This CDR3 reads CSARAGVEQYF. As DNA, the CDR3 is TGCAGTGCTAGAGCGGGGGTCGAGCAGTACTTC.

The chain carries TRBV19 and TRBJ2-3, with 7 bases that match TRBD1. Per the germline V gene, CDR1 is LNHDA and CDR2 is SQIVND (reference sequence). The CDR3 consists of 13 residues. The junction had 2 bases not matched to a gene; V was cut back by 3 bases and J by 5 bases. CDR3 loop: CASSIGTVDTQYF. The CDR3 nucleotides are TGTGCCAGTAGTATCGGGACAGTAGATACGCAGTATTTT.